This TCR beta chain was identified in a study of blood T cell repertoires in COVID-19. TCRdb keeps only in-frame clones here, not all; method: immunoSEQ multiplex PCR. The sample contains approximately 220,000 clones, 65% to 90% of which appear only once. The CDR3 loop spans 12 amino acids. Germline V gives CDR1 GTSNPN, CDR2 SVGIG (reference sequence). Between the trimmed V and J ends, which lost 0 bases and 5 bases, there was a span of 4 bases. This sequence originates from a woman aged 30 to 39 who had been exposed to COVID-19. This chain links TRBV30 with TRBJ1-4; no clear D. Sequenced: PBMCs or T cells enriched from blood (not recorded which). The CDR3 DNA follows: TGTGCCTGGAGTGTACAAAATGAAAAACTGTTTTTT. Protein sequence: CAWSVQNEKLFF.